The clone carrying this TCR beta chain is a singleton in its sample. Profiled with immunoSEQ multiplex PCR; TCRdb holds only in-frame clones, not every one. The data show under 100,000 clones, more than 70% seen once. This CDR3 has 15 amino acids. Germline V gene sequence: CDR1 SGHNT, CDR2 YYREEE (reference sequence). J lost 2 bases, V lost 3 bases, and 6 bases had no gene match. The sample belongs to a study of blood T cell repertoires in COVID-19. The overall study: From T cells, B-cell-depleted T cells, or PBMCs came the material, which was cDNA or gDNA.

Material: peripheral blood. The TCR sequence derives from an older woman with acute or convalescent COVID-19. The V and J genes are TRBV5-4 and TRBJ2-7; 9 nucleotides line up with TRBD2. The CDR3 sequence is CASSWAAGGPYEQYF. The CDR3 nucleotides are TGTGCCAGCAGCTGGGCGGCGGGAGGGCCCTACGAGCAGTACTTC.